The rows below give T cell receptor beta chains drawn from one sample of a study of T cell clones after liver transplantation. TCRdb keeps only in-frame clones here, not all; method: immunoSEQ multiplex PCR. The top ten clones hold approximately 0.96% of a sample with about 68,000 clones, around 93% of them seen once. The starting material was CD4+ T cells from blood, obtained less than 27 months after liver transplant. All receptors derive from a human patient who received a liver transplant. Some T cells may trace back to the graft donor. The CDR3 runs from the conserved cysteine through the conserved F or W. A D gene is named only where the DNA matches it firmly. Only some rows state a clone size, as once, few, many or a class for expanded clones.

clone_size j_call v_call d_call cdr3_aa cdr3_nt
. TRBJ2-3 TRBV14 . CASSQVRGTQYF TGTGCCAGCAGCCAAGTGAGGGGTACGCAGTATTTT
. TRBJ2-1 TRBV19 . CASSIDRGYNEQFF TGTGCCAGTAGTATAGACCGGGGATACAATGAGCAGTTCTTC
. TRBJ2-5 TRBV6-5 . CASSYGVDQSQETQYF TGTGCCAGCAGTTACGGGGTGGACCAATCACAAGAGACCCAGTACTTC
. TRBJ1-4 TRBV19 . CASSSRGPGGEKLFF TGTGCCAGTAGTTCAAGGGGCCCCGGTGGCGAAAAACTGTTTTTT
. TRBJ2-5 TRBV5-1 . CASSLDPGVETQYF TGCGCCAGCAGCTTGGATCCGGGAGTGGAGACCCAGTACTTC
once TRBJ2-3 TRBV9 . CASSVGDTQYF TGTGCCAGCAGCGTAGGAGATACGCAGTATTTT
. TRBJ1-4 TRBV5-1 TRBD1 CASSPATGQNEKLFF TGCGCCAGCAGCCCAGCAACGGGACAGAATGAAAAACTGTTTTTT
. TRBJ2-3 TRBV9 TRBD2 CASSRPGLAFTDTQYF TGTGCCAGCAGCAGACCGGGACTAGCTTTTACAGATACGCAGTATTTT
. TRBJ1-1 TRBV5-1 . CASSEGVLNTEAFF TGCGCCAGCAGCGAAGGGGTTTTGAACACTGAAGCTTTCTTT
. TRBJ2-3 TRBV27 . CASSRDPFGYDTQYF TGTGCCAGCAGCCGGGACCCTTTCGGTTACGATACGCAGTATTTT
. TRBJ2-7 TRBV5-1 . CASSNGLGAVSYEQYF TGCGCCAGCAGTAACGGTCTGGGGGCAGTCTCCTACGAGCAGTACTTC
once TRBJ2-1 TRBV9 TRBD1 CASSAGTGGHNEQFF TGTGCCAGCAGCGCCGGGACAGGGGGTCACAATGAGCAGTTCTTC
. TRBJ1-2 TRBV28 . CASSLGTDYGYTF TGTGCCAGCAGTTTGGGCACCGACTATGGCTACACCTTC
. TRBJ2-1 TRBV5-1 . CASSLEDFSYNEQFF TGCGCCAGCAGCTTGGAGGACTTCTCCTACAATGAGCAGTTCTTC
. TRBJ1-1 TRBV7-9 . CASLMNTEAFF TGTGCCTCCCTTATGAACACTGAAGCTTTCTTT
once TRBJ1-3 TRBV30 . CAWSVTAGNTIYF TGTGCCTGGAGTGTTACGGCTGGAAACACCATATATTTT
. TRBJ2-5 TRBV13 . CASSLIRETQYF TGTGCCAGCAGCCTGATACGAGAGACCCAGTACTTC
. TRBJ2-1 TRBV7-7 . CASSSLRDYNEQFF TGTGCCAGCAGCTCCTTGCGGGACTACAATGAGCAGTTCTTC
. TRBJ2-3 TRBV11-2 . CASSQNLASATDTQYF TGTGCCAGCAGCCAGAATTTAGCGTCGGCAACAGATACGCAGTATTTT
. TRBJ2-2 TRBV11-2 . CASSFMGRELFF TGTGCCAGCAGCTTTATGGGGCGGGAGCTGTTTTTT
. TRBJ1-4 TRBV7-9 . CASSDGIKSEKLFF TGTGCCAGCAGCGACGGGATAAAAAGCGAAAAACTGTTTTTT
once TRBJ2-7 TRBV30 TRBD1 CAWSDEHWTGASYEQYF TGTGCCTGGAGCGACGAACATTGGACAGGGGCATCCTACGAGCAGTACTTC
. TRBJ2-5 TRBV4-3 TRBD2 CASSLKLAGGETQYF TGCGCCAGCAGCCTGAAACTAGCGGGAGGAGAGACCCAGTACTTC
. TRBJ2-3 TRBV6-1 TRBD2 CASNQRERGDTQYF TGTGCCAGCAATCAGCGGGAGAGGGGAGATACGCAGTATTTT
. TRBJ2-5 TRBV7-3 . CASSLNGGGETQYF TGTGCCAGCAGCTTAAACGGAGGGGGAGAGACCCAGTACTTC
. TRBJ2-3 TRBV9 . CASSVVDEPDTQYF TGTGCCAGCAGCGTAGTAGATGAGCCAGATACGCAGTATTTT
. TRBJ1-3 TRBV7-3 . CAAAPLSKTTIYF TGTGCCGCCGCCCCCCTAAGTAAAACGACCATATATTTT
. TRBJ2-3 TRBV6-5 TRBD2 CASSPGGRDTQYF TGTGCCAGCAGTCCCGGGGGGAGGGATACGCAGTATTTT
. TRBJ1-1 TRBV7-2 . CASSQTMNTEAFF TGTGCCAGCAGCCAAACAATGAACACTGAAGCTTTCTTT
. TRBJ1-5 TRBV6-1 . CASGRINQPQHF TGTGCCAGCGGGAGAATCAATCAGCCCCAGCATTTT
once TRBJ2-1 TRBV28 . CASSPQNSYNEQFF TGTGCCAGCAGTCCACAGAACTCCTACAATGAGCAGTTCTTC
. TRBJ2-5 TRBV29-1 TRBD2 CSVRTSWDQETQYF TGCAGCGTACGGACTAGCTGGGACCAAGAGACCCAGTACTTC
. TRBJ2-1 TRBV14 . CASSQVTGYNEQFF TGTGCCAGCAGCCAAGTGACGGGGTACAATGAGCAGTTCTTC
. TRBJ2-5 TRBV6-1 . CASSEGAKGETQYF TGTGCCAGCAGTGAAGGGGCCAAAGGAGAGACCCAGTACTTC
. TRBJ2-1 TRBV5-3 . CARHHNEQFF TGTGCCAGACACCACAATGAGCAGTTCTTC
. TRBJ1-2 TRBV5-1 . CASRIGGGEGGYTF TGCGCCAGCAGAATTGGGGGAGGGGAAGGAGGCTACACCTTC
. TRBJ1-1 TRBV7-3 . CASSLLEDGTEAFF TGTGCCAGCAGCTTACTAGAAGACGGCACTGAAGCTTTCTTT
. TRBJ2-6 TRBV7-3 . CASSPDAGGANVLTF TGTGCCAGCAGCCCCGACGCGGGTGGGGCCAACGTCCTGACTTTC
. TRBJ1-5 TRBV6-5 . CASRGTLNQPQHF TGTGCCAGCAGGGGGACATTGAATCAGCCCCAGCATTTT
. TRBJ2-1 TRBV27 . CASSPLSNSAYNEQFF TGTGCCAGCAGCCCCCTTTCCAACTCAGCCTACAATGAGCAGTTCTTC
. TRBJ2-6 TRBV5-6 TRBD1 CASSLGPWDRGSGANVLTF TGTGCCAGCAGCTTGGGTCCGTGGGACAGGGGGTCTGGGGCCAACGTCCTGACTTTC
. TRBJ1-3 TRBV7-9 . CASSLEARTIYF TGTGCCAGCAGCTTAGAGGCAAGAACCATATATTTT
medium-sized TRBJ2-2 TRBV21-1 . CASSNRQGSTGELFF TGTGCCAGCAGCAACCGACAGGGAAGTACCGGGGAGCTGTTTTTT
. TRBJ2-1 TRBV6-5 TRBD2 CASTDPGLAEQFF TGTGCCAGCACCGACCCGGGACTAGCGGAGCAGTTCTTC
. TRBJ2-1 TRBV4-3 . CASSQDLRYNEQFF TGCGCCAGCAGCCAAGATCTGCGGTACAATGAGCAGTTCTTC
. TRBJ1-3 TRBV19 . CASSRGQDENTIYF TGTGCCAGTAGCCGGGGGCAGGATGAAAACACCATATATTTT
. TRBJ1-3 TRBV4-2 TRBD1 CASSQRDRFDSGNTIYF TGTGCCAGCAGCCAAAGGGACAGGTTCGACTCTGGAAACACCATATATTTT
. TRBJ2-1 TRBV7-8 . CASSETGTRNEQFF TGTGCCAGCAGTGAAACAGGGACTCGGAATGAGCAGTTCTTC
. TRBJ1-2 TRBV6-5 . CASSPSQGQRGYTF TGTGCCAGCAGCCCGTCACAGGGTCAACGTGGCTACACCTTC
. TRBJ2-7 TRBV28 . CASSLSLFEQYF TGTGCCAGCAGTTTATCCCTTTTCGAGCAGTACTTC
. TRBJ2-7 TRBV19 . CASRDHRLDEQYF TGTGCCAGTAGGGACCACCGGTTGGACGAGCAGTACTTC
. TRBJ2-1 TRBV10-1 . CASSEYEATDEQFF TGCGCCAGCAGTGAGTATGAAGCTACCGATGAGCAGTTCTTC
. TRBJ2-1 TRBV11-1 . CASSPGVSGSYNEQFF TGTGCCAGCAGCCCTGGGGTTAGCGGTTCCTACAATGAGCAGTTCTTC
. TRBJ1-1 TRBV9 TRBD1 CASSTRQGYGTEAFF TGTGCCAGCAGCACCCGACAGGGTTATGGCACTGAAGCTTTCTTT
. TRBJ1-2 TRBV30 . CAWRKDENYGYTF TGTGCCTGGAGGAAAGACGAAAACTATGGCTACACCTTC
. TRBJ2-2 TRBV28 TRBD1 CASSFGDRNTGELFF TGTGCCAGCAGTTTCGGGGACAGAAACACCGGGGAGCTGTTTTTT
. TRBJ2-7 TRBV2 . CASSVRIRDEQYF TGTGCCAGCAGTGTTAGGATCCGCGACGAGCAGTACTTC
. TRBJ2-2 TRBV6-5 . CASSYRGELFF TGTGCCAGCAGCTACCGAGGGGAGCTGTTTTTT
. TRBJ2-7 TRBV2 TRBD1 CASSEALGTGLEEQYF TGTGCCAGCAGTGAAGCGCTCGGGACAGGGCTAGAAGAGCAGTACTTC